These 4 T cell receptor beta chains were all obtained from the same sample, sequenced in a study of T cell responses to AZD1222 COVID-19 vaccine. The data were produced by immunoSEQ multiplex PCR, yet TCRdb's version contains in-frame clones alone and is incomplete. The data show around 140,000 clones, about 91% seen once. Sequences were derived from peripheral blood, sampled 28 days after the second AZD1222 dose. These receptors were taken from an adult who received the AZD1222 COVID-19 vaccine.

The chain employs TRBV7-6 and TRBJ2-2; D gene uncertain. Deletions cut 5 bases from V and 6 bases from J, with 13 bases between. Germline CDR1 is SGHVS and CDR2 is FNYEAQ. This CDR3 contains 14 residues. The CDR3 reads CASSPVPRSGELFF. For the CDR3, the DNA is TGTGCCAGCAGCCCCGTCCCCAGGTCCGGGGAGCTGTTTTTT.

The chain is built from TRBV9 and TRBJ1-1; 10 positions agree with TRBD1. This CDR3 has 14 amino acids. Trimming removed 4 bases from V and 5 bases from J; junction bases left unmatched: 5. Germline lookup yields CDR1 SGDLS and CDR2 YYNGEE. The CDR3 region is CASSFGQGGTEAFF. The CDR3 DNA reads TGTGCCAGCAGCTTCGGACAGGGGGGGACTGAAGCTTTCTTT.

The chain carries TRBV3-1 (or the pseudogene TRBV3-2) and TRBJ2-1; 7 bases are a match to TRBD2. The CDR3 has 15 residues. Trimming cost V 4 bases and J 4 bases; bases outside gene matches: 7. Germline V gene sequence: CDR1 LGHDT, CDR2 YNNKEL (reference sequence). Here the CDR3 DNA reads TGTGCCAGCAGCCCCGAAGCGGGGAGGTACAATGAGCAGTTCTTC. It encodes CASSPEAGRYNEQFF.

The rearrangement links TRBV19 to TRBJ1-2, with unresolved D. The CDR3 has 13 amino acids. Germline V gene data show CDR1 as LNHDA and CDR2 as SQIVND (reference sequence). V lost 6 bases and J 0 bases, leaving 8 bases between the germline ends. CDR3 residues: CASSLQPNYGYTF. CDR3 DNA sequence: TGTGCCAGTAGCCTACAGCCTAACTATGGCTACACCTTC.